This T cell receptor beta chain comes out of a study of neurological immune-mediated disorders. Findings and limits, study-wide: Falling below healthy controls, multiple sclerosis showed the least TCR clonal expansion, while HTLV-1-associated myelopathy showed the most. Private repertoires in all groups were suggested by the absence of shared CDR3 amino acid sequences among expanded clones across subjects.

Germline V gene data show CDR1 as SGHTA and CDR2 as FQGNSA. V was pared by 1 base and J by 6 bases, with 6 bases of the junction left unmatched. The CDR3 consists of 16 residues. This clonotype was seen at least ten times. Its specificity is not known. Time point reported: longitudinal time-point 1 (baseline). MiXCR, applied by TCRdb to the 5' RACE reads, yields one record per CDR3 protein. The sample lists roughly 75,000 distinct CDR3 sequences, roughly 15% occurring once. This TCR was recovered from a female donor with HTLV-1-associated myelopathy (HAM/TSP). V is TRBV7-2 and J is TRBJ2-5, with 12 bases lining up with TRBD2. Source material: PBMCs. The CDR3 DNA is TGTGCCAGCAGCTTAGGGCTAGCGGGGGGGCTGCAGACCCAGTACTTC. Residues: CASSLGLAGGLQTQYF.